The entry below gives a single T cell receptor (beta chain) sequence along with its context. The record originates from a study of blood T cell repertoires in COVID-19. Study-wide context: Collection of acute and convalescent COVID-19 samples took place in the United States, Italy and Spain. In each case, the material was cDNA or gDNA derived from T cells, B-cell-depleted T cells, or PBMCs.

Germline CDR1 reads KGHSH; CDR2 reads LQKENI. The CDR3 contains 15 residues. Trimming took 1 base from V and 6 from J; bases not matched to a gene: 2. Authors' analysis steps: Estimation of nucleated cell counts relied on the amplification of reference gene primers. Sequencing was performed with immunoSEQ multiplex PCR; in TCRdb, only in-frame clones are kept and a portion is missing. Clone size and the V and J calls come from that table; the DNA yielded D and trimming. The data hold roughly 110,000 clones, with about 70% observed a single time. The chain couples TRBV18 to TRBJ1-6; 8 nucleotides line up with TRBD1. The TCR comes from a human donor with acute or convalescent COVID-19. The donor label of this sample is uncertain. The sequenced sample consisted of peripheral blood. CDR3 bases: TGTGCCAGCTCACCACGACAGGGGATTAATTCACCCCTCCACTTT. Translating gives CASSPRQGINSPLHF.